This T cell receptor (beta chain) was obtained from a study of cytomegalovirus exposure and HLA in healthy donors. Produced via immunoSEQ multiplex PCR; TCRdb's table is partial and in-frame only. The data hold 100,000 to 150,000 clones, with 94% observed a single time. Trimming took off 7 bases at V and 6 bases at J, with 20 bases between the two ends. Germline V gene lookup returns CDR1 SNHLY and CDR2 FYNNEI. The CDR3 runs to 15 residues. The sequencing input was PBMCs. This receptor was taken from a woman aged 18-29 years in good health and CMV-seronegative. The chain is built from TRBV2 and TRBJ2-3; perhaps TRBD1 as D (6 bases). CDR3 in DNA: TGTGCCAGCATCGCAGGGGACCTCCCAGGTGATACGCAGTATTTT. It yields the protein CASIAGDLPGDTQYF.